This T cell receptor beta chain was retrieved from a study of blood T cell repertoires in COVID-19. Background on the study: Sites across the United States, Italy and Spain contributed samples from acute and convalescent COVID-19.

TCRdb's copy holds only in-frame clones and misses some; the assay was immunoSEQ multiplex PCR. The table has over 300,000 clones, roughly 88% seen once; the top ten hold around 0.97%. This CDR3 contains 15 residues. Germline CDR1 is MRHNA and CDR2 is SNTAGT. J gave up 4 bases and V 6 bases, and 4 bases lay outside the gene matches. Each participant's cohort was designated according to participant-reported clinical history. What was sequenced was PBMCs or T cells enriched from blood (not recorded which). The sequence derives from a woman younger than 45 with acute COVID-19. V is TRBV6-4 and J is TRBJ1-6, with 9 bases lining up with TRBD1. The CDR3 nucleotides are TGTGCCAGCAGGACGGGACAGGGATATAATTCACCCCTCCACTTT. Its protein is CASRTGQGYNSPLHF.